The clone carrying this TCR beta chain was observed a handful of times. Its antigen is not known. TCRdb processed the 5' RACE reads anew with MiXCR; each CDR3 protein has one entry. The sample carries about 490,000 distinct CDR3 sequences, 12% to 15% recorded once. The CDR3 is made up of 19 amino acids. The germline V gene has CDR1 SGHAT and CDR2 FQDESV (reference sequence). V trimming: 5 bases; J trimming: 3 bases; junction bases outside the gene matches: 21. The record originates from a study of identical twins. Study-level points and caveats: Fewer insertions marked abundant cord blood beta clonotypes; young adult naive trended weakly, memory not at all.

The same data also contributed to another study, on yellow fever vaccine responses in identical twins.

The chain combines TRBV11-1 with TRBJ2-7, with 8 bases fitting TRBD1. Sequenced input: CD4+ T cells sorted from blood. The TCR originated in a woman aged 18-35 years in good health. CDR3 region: CASSPNPYRRTGNGYEQYF. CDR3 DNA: TGTGCCAGCAGCCCCAACCCCTACCGTAGGACAGGGAATGGCTACGAGCAGTACTTC.